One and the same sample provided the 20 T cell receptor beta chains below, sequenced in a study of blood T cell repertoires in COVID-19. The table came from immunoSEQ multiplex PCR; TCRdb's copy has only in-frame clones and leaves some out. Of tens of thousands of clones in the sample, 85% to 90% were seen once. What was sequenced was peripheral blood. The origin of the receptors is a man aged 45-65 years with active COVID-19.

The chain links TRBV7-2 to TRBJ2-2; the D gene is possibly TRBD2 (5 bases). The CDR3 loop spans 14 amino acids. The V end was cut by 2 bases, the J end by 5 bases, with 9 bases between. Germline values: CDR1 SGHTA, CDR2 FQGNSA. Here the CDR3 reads CASSLSSGTGELFF. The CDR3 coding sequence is TGTGCCAGCAGCTTAAGCAGCGGAACCGGGGAGCTGTTTTTT.

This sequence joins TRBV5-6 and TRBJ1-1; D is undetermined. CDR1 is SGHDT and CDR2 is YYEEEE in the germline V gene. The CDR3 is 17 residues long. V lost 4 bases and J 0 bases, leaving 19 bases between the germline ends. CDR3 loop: CASSHRAGFGVNTEAFF. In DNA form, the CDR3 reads TGTGCCAGCAGCCACCGCGCGGGGTTCGGGGTGAACACTGAAGCTTTCTTT.

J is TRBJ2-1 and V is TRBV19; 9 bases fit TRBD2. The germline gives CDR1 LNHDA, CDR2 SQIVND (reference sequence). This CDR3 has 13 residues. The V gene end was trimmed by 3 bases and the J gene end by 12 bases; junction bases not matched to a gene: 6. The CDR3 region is CASSIWGREGQFF. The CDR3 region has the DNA TGTGCCAGTAGTATTTGGGGGCGGGAGGGGCAGTTCTTC.

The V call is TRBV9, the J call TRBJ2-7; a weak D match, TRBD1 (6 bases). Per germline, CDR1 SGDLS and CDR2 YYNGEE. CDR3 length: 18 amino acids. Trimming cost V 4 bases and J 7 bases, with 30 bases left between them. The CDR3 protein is CASSSYPGTWGKMGEQYV. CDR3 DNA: TGTGCCAGCAGCTCGTACCCCGGGACATGGGGGAAGATGGGAGAGCAGTACGTC.

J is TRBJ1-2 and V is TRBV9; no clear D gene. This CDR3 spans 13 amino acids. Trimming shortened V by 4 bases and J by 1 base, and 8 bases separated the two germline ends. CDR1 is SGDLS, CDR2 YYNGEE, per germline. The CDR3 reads CASSPSSNYGYTF. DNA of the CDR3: TGTGCCAGCAGCCCGTCCAGTAACTATGGCTACACCTTC.

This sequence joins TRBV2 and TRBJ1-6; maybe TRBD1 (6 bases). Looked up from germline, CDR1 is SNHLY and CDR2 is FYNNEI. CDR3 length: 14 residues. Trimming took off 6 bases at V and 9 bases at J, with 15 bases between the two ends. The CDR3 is CASRDYRVGSPLHF. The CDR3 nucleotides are TGTGCCAGCAGGGATTACAGGGTTGGTTCACCCCTCCACTTT.

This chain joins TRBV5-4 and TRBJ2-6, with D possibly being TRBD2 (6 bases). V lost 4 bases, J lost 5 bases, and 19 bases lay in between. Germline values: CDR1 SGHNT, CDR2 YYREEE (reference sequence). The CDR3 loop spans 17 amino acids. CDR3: CASSLGGSLNRANVLTF. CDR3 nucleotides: TGTGCCAGCAGCCTCGGGGGATCCCTCAACAGGGCCAACGTCCTGACTTTC. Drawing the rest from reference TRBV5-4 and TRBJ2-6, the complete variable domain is ETGVTQSPTHLIKTRGQQVTLRCSSQSGHNTVSWYQQALGQGPQFIFQYYREEENGRGNFPPRFSGLQFPNYSSELNVNALELDDSALYLCASSLGGSLNRANVLTFGAGSRLTVL.

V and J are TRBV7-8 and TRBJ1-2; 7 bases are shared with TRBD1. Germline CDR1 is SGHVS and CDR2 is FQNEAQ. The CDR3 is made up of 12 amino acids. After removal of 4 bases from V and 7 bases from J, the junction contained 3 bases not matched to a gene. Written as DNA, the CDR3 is TGTGCCAGCAGCTCAGGGGGACCTGGCTACACCTTC. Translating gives CASSSGGPGYTF.

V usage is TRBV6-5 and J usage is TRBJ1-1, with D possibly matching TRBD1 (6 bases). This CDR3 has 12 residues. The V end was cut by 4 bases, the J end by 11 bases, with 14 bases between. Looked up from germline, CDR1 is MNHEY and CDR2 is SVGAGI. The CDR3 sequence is CASSSLTGFAFF. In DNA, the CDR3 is TGTGCCAGCAGTTCGCTAACAGGGTTCGCTTTCTTT.

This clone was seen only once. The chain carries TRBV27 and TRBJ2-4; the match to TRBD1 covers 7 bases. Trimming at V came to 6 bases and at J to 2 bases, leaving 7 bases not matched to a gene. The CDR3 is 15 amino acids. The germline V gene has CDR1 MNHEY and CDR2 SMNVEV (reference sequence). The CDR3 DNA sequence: TGTGCCAGCAGACCTGACAGGGTGACCAAAAACATTCAGTACTTC. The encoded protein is CASRPDRVTKNIQYF.

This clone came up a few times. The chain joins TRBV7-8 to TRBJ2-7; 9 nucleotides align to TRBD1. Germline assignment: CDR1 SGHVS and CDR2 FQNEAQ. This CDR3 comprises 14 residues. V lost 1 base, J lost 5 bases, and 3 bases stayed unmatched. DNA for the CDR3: TGTGCCAGCAGCTTAGGGACAGGGGTACACGAGCAGTACGTC. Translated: CASSLGTGVHEQYV.

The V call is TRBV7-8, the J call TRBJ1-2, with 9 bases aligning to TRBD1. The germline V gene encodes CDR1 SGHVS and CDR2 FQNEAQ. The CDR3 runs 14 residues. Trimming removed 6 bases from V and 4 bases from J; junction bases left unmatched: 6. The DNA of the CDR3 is TGTGCCAGCAGTCCAACAGGGGGCGCCTATGGCTACACCTTC. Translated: CASSPTGGAYGYTF.

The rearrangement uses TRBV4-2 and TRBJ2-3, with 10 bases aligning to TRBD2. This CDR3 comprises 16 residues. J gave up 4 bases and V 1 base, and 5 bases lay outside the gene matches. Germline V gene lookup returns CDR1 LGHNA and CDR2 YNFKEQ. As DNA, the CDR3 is TGTGCCAGCAGCCAAGCTAGCGGGAGTTTATCAGATACGCAGTATTTT. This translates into CASSQASGSLSDTQYF.

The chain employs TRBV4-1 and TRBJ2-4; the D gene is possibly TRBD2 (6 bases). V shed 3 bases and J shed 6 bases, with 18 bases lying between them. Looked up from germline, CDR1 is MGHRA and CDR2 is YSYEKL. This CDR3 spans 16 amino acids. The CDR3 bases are TGCGCCAGCAGCCAGAGCTATAGGCGGGGAACAAACATTCAGTACTTC. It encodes CASSQSYRRGTNIQYF.

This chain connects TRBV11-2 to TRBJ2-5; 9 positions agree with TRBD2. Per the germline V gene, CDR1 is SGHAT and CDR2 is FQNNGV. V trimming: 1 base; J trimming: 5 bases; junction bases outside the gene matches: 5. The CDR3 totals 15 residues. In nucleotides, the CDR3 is TGTGCCAGCAGCTTAGGATGGCGGGAGGGGGAGACCCAGTACTTC. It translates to CASSLGWREGETQYF.

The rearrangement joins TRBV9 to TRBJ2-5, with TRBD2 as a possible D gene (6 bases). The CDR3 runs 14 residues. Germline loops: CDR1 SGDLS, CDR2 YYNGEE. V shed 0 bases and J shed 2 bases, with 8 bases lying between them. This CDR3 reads CASSVGGEQETQYF. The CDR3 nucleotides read TGTGCCAGCAGCGTAGGCGGGGAACAAGAGACCCAGTACTTC.

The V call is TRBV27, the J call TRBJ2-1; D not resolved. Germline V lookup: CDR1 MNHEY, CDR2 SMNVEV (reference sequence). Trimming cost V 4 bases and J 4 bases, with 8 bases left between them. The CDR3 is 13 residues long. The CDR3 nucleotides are TGTGCCAGCAGTTACCAGGTTTACAATGAGCAGTTCTTC. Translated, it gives CASSYQVYNEQFF.

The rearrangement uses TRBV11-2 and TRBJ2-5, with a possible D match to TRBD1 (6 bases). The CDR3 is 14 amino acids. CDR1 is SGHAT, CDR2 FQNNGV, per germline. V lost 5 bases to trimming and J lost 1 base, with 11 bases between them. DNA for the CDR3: TGTGCCAGCAGCGAAGGACAGATCCAAGAGACCCAGTACTTC. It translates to CASSEGQIQETQYF.

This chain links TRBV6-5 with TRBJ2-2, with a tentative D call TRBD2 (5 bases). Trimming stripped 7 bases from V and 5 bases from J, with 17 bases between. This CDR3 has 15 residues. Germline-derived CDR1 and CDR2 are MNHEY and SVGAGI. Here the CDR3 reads CASTLGSEGTGELFF. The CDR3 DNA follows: TGTGCCAGCACCCTCGGATCCGAGGGTACCGGGGAGCTGTTTTTT.

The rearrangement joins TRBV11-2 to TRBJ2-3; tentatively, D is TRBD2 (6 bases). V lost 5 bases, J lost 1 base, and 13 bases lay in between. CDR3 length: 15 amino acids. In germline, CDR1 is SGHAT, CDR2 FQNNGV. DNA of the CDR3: TGTGCCAGCAGCGCCCAAACGGGGGGCACAGATACGCAGTATTTT. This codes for CASSAQTGGTDTQYF.